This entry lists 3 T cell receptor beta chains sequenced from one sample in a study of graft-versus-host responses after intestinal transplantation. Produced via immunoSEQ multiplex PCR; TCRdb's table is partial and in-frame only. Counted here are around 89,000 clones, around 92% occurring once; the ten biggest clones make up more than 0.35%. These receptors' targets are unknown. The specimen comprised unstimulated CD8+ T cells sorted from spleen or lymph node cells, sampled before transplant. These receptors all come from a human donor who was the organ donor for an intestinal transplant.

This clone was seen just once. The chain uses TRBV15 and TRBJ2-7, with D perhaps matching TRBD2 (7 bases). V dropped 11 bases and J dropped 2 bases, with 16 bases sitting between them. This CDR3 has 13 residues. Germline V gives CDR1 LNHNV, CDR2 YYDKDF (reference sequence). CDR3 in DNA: TGTGCCGTCCCTCAGGGGAGGGCCTACGAGCAGTACTTC. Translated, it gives CAVPQGRAYEQYF.

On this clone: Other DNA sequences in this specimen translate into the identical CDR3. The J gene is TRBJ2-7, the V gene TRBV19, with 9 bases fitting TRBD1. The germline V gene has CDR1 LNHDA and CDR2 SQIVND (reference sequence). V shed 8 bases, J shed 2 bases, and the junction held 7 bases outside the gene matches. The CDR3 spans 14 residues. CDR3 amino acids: CASSPGQGAYEQYF. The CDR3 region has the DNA TGTGCCAGTTCCCCGGGACAGGGCGCCTACGAGCAGTACTTC.

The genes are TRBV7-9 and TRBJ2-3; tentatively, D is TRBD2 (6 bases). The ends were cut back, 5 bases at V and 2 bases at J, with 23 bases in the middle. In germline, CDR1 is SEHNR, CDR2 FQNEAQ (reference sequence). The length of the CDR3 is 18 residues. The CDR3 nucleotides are TGTGCCAGCAGCAGAGGGGTTGCTAGCGTAAGGAACACAGATACGCAGTATTTT. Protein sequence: CASSRGVASVRNTDTQYF.